One sample yielded the 14 T cell receptor beta chains listed below, sequenced in a study of T cells expressing NK-cell markers. From its re-call of the 5' RACE reads, TCRdb lists each CDR3 protein once, without DNA. This sample's clone table lists 150,000 to 200,000 distinct CDR3 sequences. The sequencing input was blood T cells: a sorted CD56 or NKG2C T cell subset, CD4+ or CD8+ T cells, or bulk PBMC T cells (not recorded which). The origin of the receptors is a woman aged 18 to 75 in good health.

This rearrangement joins TRBV29-1 to TRBJ2-7. The CDR3 is made up of 14 amino acids. CDR1 and CDR2 (germline): SQVTM, ANQGSEA. CDR3 region: CSVEGAGRPYEQYF.

CDR3 protein: CASSSSGGNQPQHF. V usage is TRBV12-3 or TRBV12-4 and J usage is TRBJ1-5. This CDR3 has 14 amino acids.

V gene TRBV12-3 or TRBV12-4 combines with J gene TRBJ1-4. There are 13 residues in the CDR3. The CDR3 loop is CASRRSINEKLFF.

The J gene is TRBJ2-1, the V gene TRBV20-1; checking the TCRdb D call of TRBD1 is not possible without DNA. From germline, CDR1 is DFQATT and CDR2 SNEGSKA (reference sequence). This CDR3 has 15 residues. CDR3 amino acids: CSARDLLAGDNEQFF.

The CDR3 sequence: CATSGNSDTQYF. The rearrangement links TRBV19 to TRBJ2-3; TCRdb names TRBD2, which stays unverified in the absence of DNA. This CDR3 has 12 amino acids. Germline V gives CDR1 LNHDA, CDR2 SQIVND (reference sequence).

The chain has TRBV7-2 and TRBJ2-1; lacking DNA, the TRBD1 call made by TCRdb goes unchecked. The CDR3 loop spans 14 amino acids. Germline CDR1 reads SGHTA; CDR2 reads FQGNSA. The chain's CDR3 is CASSRQARYNEQFF.

The chain uses TRBV20-1 and TRBJ2-7; TCRdb's assignment of TRBD1 cannot be checked, as there is no DNA. CDR1 is DFQATT, CDR2 SNEGSKA, per germline (reference sequence). The CDR3 consists of 15 residues. The CDR3 loop reads CSARDSARGAYEQYF.

The V call is TRBV3-1, the J call TRBJ2-2; TCRdb calls TRBD2, which cannot be checked without DNA. Germline lookup yields CDR1 LGHDT and CDR2 YNNKEL (reference sequence). This CDR3 spans 16 amino acids. CDR3 sequence reads: CASSHRGQGNTGELFF.

The chain has TRBV5-1 and TRBJ2-1; the TRBD1 assignment by TCRdb is unverifiable without DNA. The CDR3 is made up of 15 amino acids. CDR1 and CDR2 (germline): SGHRS, YFSETQ. This chain's CDR3 is CASSVQGAEYNEQFF.

The chain couples TRBV20-1 to TRBJ2-5. The germline V gene has CDR1 DFQATT and CDR2 SNEGSKA (reference sequence). The CDR3 length is 11 residues. The CDR3 region is CSARTGETQYF.

The chain combines TRBV6-2 or TRBV6-3 with TRBJ2-1; no DNA is available, so the TRBD1 call from TCRdb remains unchecked. Germline V gene lookup returns CDR1 MNHEY and CDR2 SVGEGT. The CDR3 extends over 14 amino acids. The CDR3 here is CASRGAGGYNEQFF.

V gene TRBV7-9 combines with J gene TRBJ1-5; no DNA is available, so the TRBD1 call from TCRdb remains unchecked. The CDR3 is 14 amino acids. The germline CDR1 and CDR2 sequences are SEHNR and FQNEAQ (reference sequence). CDR3 amino acids: CASSQGEGGQPQHF.

The chain links TRBV27 to TRBJ1-6; no DNA is available, so the TRBD1 call from TCRdb remains unchecked. The CDR3 is 13 residues long. In germline, CDR1 is MNHEY, CDR2 SMNVEV (reference sequence). This chain's CDR3 is CASSFRRDSPLHF.

The V and J genes are TRBV7-2 and TRBJ2-2; the D call from TCRdb, TRBD1, cannot be confirmed without DNA. CDR3 size: 16 residues. Germline V lookup: CDR1 SGHTA, CDR2 FQGNSA. The CDR3 sequence: CASSLLRVFNTGELFF.